One sample yielded the 32 T cell receptor beta chains listed below, sequenced in a study of T cell responses to AZD1222 COVID-19 vaccine. Assay used: immunoSEQ multiplex PCR; TCRdb lists only in-frame clones, some missing. The table has 150,000 to 250,000 clones, 93% seen once. This material consisted of peripheral blood, taken 28 days after the second AZD1222 dose. Receptors originate from an adult who received the AZD1222 COVID-19 vaccine.

The V gene is TRBV15, the J gene TRBJ2-2; D is possibly TRBD1 (6 bases). The CDR3 covers 15 residues. Germline values: CDR1 LNHNV, CDR2 YYDKDF (reference sequence). Between the trimmed V and J ends, which lost 5 bases and 1 base, there was a span of 11 bases. CDR3 region: CATSGDRLNTGELFF. The DNA of the CDR3 is TGTGCCACCAGCGGCGACAGGTTGAACACCGGGGAGCTGTTTTTT.

The rearrangement uses TRBV6-5 and TRBJ1-5, with 7 bases fitting TRBD1. Looked up from germline, CDR1 is MNHEY and CDR2 is SVGAGI. This CDR3 comprises 14 residues. The V segment lost 4 bases and the J segment 4 bases; nucleotides outside the gene matches: 4. CDR3 sequence (DNA): TGTGCCAGCAGTTCGGACAGGTTTAATCAGCCCCAGCATTTT. Translating gives CASSSDRFNQPQHF.

This rearrangement joins TRBV9 to TRBJ1-4; TRBD1 is a possible D gene (5 bases). This CDR3 spans 14 amino acids. Germline V gene data show CDR1 as SGDLS and CDR2 as YYNGEE. Between the trimmed V and J ends, which lost 1 base and 4 bases, there was a span of 8 bases. This CDR3 is CASSVKGSNEKLFF. The DNA of the CDR3 is TGTGCCAGCAGCGTAAAGGGGAGTAATGAAAAACTGTTTTTT.

The J gene is TRBJ2-2, the V gene TRBV6-5; 7 nucleotides agree with TRBD1. This CDR3 is 13 amino acids long. The germline V gene encodes CDR1 MNHEY and CDR2 SVGAGI. V shed 8 bases, J shed 3 bases, and the junction held 3 bases outside the gene matches. CDR3 sequence (DNA): TGTGCCAGCCAGGGGGAGTACACCGGGGAGCTGTTTTTT. Protein: CASQGEYTGELFF.

The chain employs TRBV24-1 and TRBJ1-1; no clear D gene. V was pared by 4 bases and J by 1 base, with 6 bases between. The CDR3 covers 13 residues. Germline V gives CDR1 KGHDR, CDR2 SFDVKD. This chain's CDR3 is CATSDSRNTEAFF. CDR3 in DNA: TGTGCCACCAGTGACAGTCGGAACACTGAAGCTTTCTTT.

V and J are TRBV7-8 and TRBJ1-5; D call uncertain. Germline lookup yields CDR1 SGHVS and CDR2 FQNEAQ. The V end was cut by 2 bases, the J end by 2 bases, with 19 bases between. The CDR3 is 18 amino acids. The CDR3 protein is CASSLSPARASRNQPQHF. As DNA, the CDR3 is TGTGCCAGCAGCTTAAGCCCAGCGCGGGCTAGTCGCAATCAGCCCCAGCATTTT.

V gene TRBV5-1 combines with J gene TRBJ1-3, with D perhaps TRBD1 (5 bases). CDR1 and CDR2 (germline): SGHRS, YFSETQ. This CDR3 region has 15 residues. The germline V and J ends were trimmed by 5 bases and 0 bases, with 12 bases remaining between them. This chain's CDR3 is CASSAVGDSGNTIYF. The CDR3 DNA reads TGCGCCAGCAGTGCGGTAGGGGACTCTGGAAACACCATATATTTT.

The chain carries TRBV14 and TRBJ1-2; D remains unclear. The ends were cut back, 4 bases at V and 5 bases at J, with 14 bases in the middle. Germline assignment: CDR1 SGHDN and CDR2 FVKESK. The CDR3 extends over 14 amino acids. The CDR3 region has the DNA TGTGCCAGCAGCCCGGAGATAAATGTTTATGGCTACACCTTC. It is translated as CASSPEINVYGYTF.

The gene calls are TRBV6-5 and TRBJ1-5, with D perhaps matching TRBD1 (5 bases). Germline V CDR1 and CDR2: MNHEY, SVGAGI. V lost 6 bases and J 0 bases, leaving 9 bases between the germline ends. The CDR3 is 14 amino acids. The CDR3 is CASRGTYSNQPQHF. The CDR3 nucleotides are TGTGCCAGCAGGGGGACTTATAGCAATCAGCCCCAGCATTTT.

The genes are TRBV7-3 and TRBJ2-1; 12 bases are a match to TRBD2. This CDR3 contains 17 residues. V trimming: 5 bases; J trimming: 0 bases; junction bases outside the gene matches: 5. Germline CDR1 is SGHTA and CDR2 is FQGTGA. The CDR3 loop reads CASSPRTSGASYNEQFF. The CDR3, as DNA: TGTGCCAGCAGCCCCAGGACTAGCGGGGCCTCCTACAATGAGCAGTTCTTC.

The chain links TRBV19 to TRBJ2-2; 7 nucleotides align to TRBD2. V dropped 3 bases and J dropped 7; count of bases not matched to a gene: 11. This CDR3 is 16 amino acids long. CDR1 and CDR2 (germline): LNHDA, SQIVND (reference sequence). CDR3 coding DNA: TGTGCCAGTAGTATCATCAGCGGGGCCTTCGTCGGGGAGCTGTTTTTT. It translates to CASSIISGAFVGELFF.

The V call is TRBV18, the J call TRBJ1-2; no firm D call. Germline CDR1 is KGHSH and CDR2 is LQKENI. Trimming removed 6 bases from V and 3 bases from J, with 17 bases in between. This CDR3 comprises 15 residues. CDR3 in DNA: TGTGCCAGCTCCACCAGGACCCAAGCGGACTATGGCTACACCTTC. Translated, it gives CASSTRTQADYGYTF.

The chain has TRBV5-1 and TRBJ2-2, with 9 positions matching TRBD1. Germline loops: CDR1 SGHRS, CDR2 YFSETQ. Trimming removed 4 bases from V and 4 bases from J; junction bases left unmatched: 5. CDR3 length: 15 residues. The DNA of the CDR3 is TGCGCCAGCAGCGTACAGGGGGCAGGCACCGGGGAGCTGTTTTTT. Translated, it gives CASSVQGAGTGELFF.

CDR3 residues: CASSLEPMNTEAFF. The CDR3 DNA follows: TGCGCCAGCAGCTTGGAGCCCATGAACACTGAAGCTTTCTTT. V and J are TRBV5-1 and TRBJ1-1; D remains ambiguous. The germline gives CDR1 SGHRS, CDR2 YFSETQ. The CDR3 runs 14 residues. V gave up 0 bases and J gave up 0 bases, with 6 bases separating them.

The rearrangement joins TRBV15 to TRBJ1-2; D is possibly TRBD1 (5 bases). This CDR3 is 12 amino acids long. The germline V gene has CDR1 LNHNV and CDR2 YYDKDF (reference sequence). Trimming took off 3 bases at V and 8 bases at J, with 10 bases between the two ends. The CDR3 here is CATSSGTQGYTF. Written as DNA, the CDR3 is TGTGCCACCAGCAGCGGGACTCAAGGCTACACCTTC.

The gene calls are TRBV27 and TRBJ1-1; tentatively, D is TRBD1 (6 bases). The CDR3 consists of 14 residues. From germline, CDR1 is MNHEY and CDR2 SMNVEV (reference sequence). Trimming pared 8 bases from V and 4 bases from J, leaving 17 bases between. CDR3 sequence: CASRPAGASTEAFF. CDR3 in DNA: TGTGCCAGCCGGCCGGCAGGGGCGAGCACTGAAGCTTTCTTT.

The chain combines TRBV25-1 with TRBJ2-1; D unclear. The germline CDR1 and CDR2 sequences are MGHDK and SYGVNS. With 1 base removed from V and 5 bases from J, the gap between germline ends came to 15 bases. The CDR3 runs to 16 residues. This CDR3 is CASSESSSIINNEQFF. CDR3 in DNA: TGTGCCAGCAGTGAATCGTCCAGTATTATCAACAATGAGCAGTTCTTC.

J is TRBJ2-1 and V is TRBV29-1, with 9 bases that match TRBD2. The CDR3 contains 13 residues. Germline CDR1 SQVTM, CDR2 ANQGSEA. J lost 4 bases, V lost 7 bases, and 5 bases had no gene match. CDR3 amino acids: CSAIAGAYNEQFF. CDR3 nucleotides: TGCAGCGCCATAGCGGGGGCTTACAATGAGCAGTTCTTC.

The chain recombines TRBV19 with TRBJ2-3; 8 positions match TRBD2. From germline, CDR1 is LNHDA and CDR2 SQIVND (reference sequence). The CDR3 is made up of 14 amino acids. The trim removed 7 bases at V and 1 base at J, leaving 4 bases unmatched. The CDR3 spells CASKDGGGTDTQYF. Written as DNA, the CDR3 is TGTGCCAGTAAGGACGGGGGGGGCACAGATACGCAGTATTTT.

The chain is built from TRBV6-5 and TRBJ1-1; D is possibly TRBD1 (5 bases). Germline lookup yields CDR1 MNHEY and CDR2 SVGAGI. The CDR3 totals 13 residues. The V and J ends lost 7 bases and 4 bases respectively, with 13 bases between them. This chain's CDR3 is CASTGGVGTEAFF. CDR3 nucleotide sequence: TGTGCCAGCACCGGAGGGGTTGGCACTGAAGCTTTCTTT.

The chain combines TRBV6-4 with TRBJ2-3; 8 positions match TRBD2. The CDR3 consists of 17 residues. Germline V gene data show CDR1 as MRHNA and CDR2 as SNTAGT. Trimming took 3 bases from V and 4 from J; bases not matched to a gene: 12. The CDR3 protein is CASSEAPDGGASDTQYF. In nucleotides, the CDR3 is TGTGCCAGCAGTGAGGCCCCGGACGGGGGGGCCTCAGATACGCAGTATTTT.

The rearrangement uses TRBV5-1 and TRBJ2-1; 8 nucleotides match TRBD1. CDR1 is SGHRS and CDR2 is YFSETQ in the germline V gene. V lost 2 bases and J lost 6; bases outside the gene matches: 4. The CDR3 is made up of 14 amino acids. The CDR3 loop reads CASSFRDRSNEQFF. The CDR3 DNA reads as TGCGCCAGCAGCTTCCGGGACAGGTCCAATGAGCAGTTCTTC. Full variable domain (outside the CDR3, taken from reference TRBV5-1 and TRBJ2-1): KAGVTQTPRYLIKTRGQQVTLSCSPISGHRSVSWYQQTPGQGLQFLFEYFSETQRNKGNFPGRFSGRQFSNSRSEMNVSTLELGDSALYLCASSFRDRSNEQFFGPGTRLTVL.

The chain has TRBV6-1 and TRBJ1-6; tentatively, D is TRBD1 (5 bases). Trimming shortened V by 2 bases and J by 7 bases, and 15 bases separated the two germline ends. CDR1 and CDR2 (germline): MNHNS, SASEGT. The CDR3 has 16 residues. CDR3 nucleotides: TGTGCCAGCAGTGAATATTTTCCAGGGACGAATTCACCCCTCCACTTT. Translated, it gives CASSEYFPGTNSPLHF.

This chain joins TRBV6-5 and TRBJ1-4, with D maybe TRBD1 (6 bases). The CDR3 is made up of 15 amino acids. Trimming pared 4 bases from V and 7 bases from J, leaving 16 bases between. Germline loops: CDR1 MNHEY, CDR2 SVGAGI. CDR3 coding DNA: TGTGCCAGCAGTTCGGGGGCCGGGGGGAGTGAAAAACTGTTTTTT. Amino acid sequence: CASSSGAGGSEKLFF.

V and J are TRBV6-2 or TRBV6-3 and TRBJ1-1; TRBD1 aligns across 9 bases. This CDR3 comprises 16 residues. The junction had 8 bases not matched to a gene; V was cut back by 0 bases and J by 6 bases. The germline V gene has CDR1 MNHEY and CDR2 SVGEGT. The CDR3 coding sequence is TGTGCCAGCAGTTACTCGTTTACAGGGGGCTCCCCTGAAGCTTTCTTT. It codes for CASSYSFTGGSPEAFF.

Here the CDR3 reads CASSQDTQSSGNTIYF. The CDR3 DNA reads TGTGCCAGCAGCCAAGACACACAGAGCTCTGGAAACACCATATATTTT. This sequence joins TRBV3-1 (or the pseudogene TRBV3-2) and TRBJ1-3; unclear D gene. Trimming removed 0 bases from V and 0 bases from J, with 9 bases in between. Germline lookup yields CDR1 LGHDT and CDR2 YNNKEL (reference sequence). The CDR3 covers 16 residues.

The gene calls are TRBV11-2 and TRBJ1-6, with a tentative D call TRBD1 (6 bases). The CDR3 contains 15 residues. Trimming took 1 base from V and 6 from J, leaving 10 bases between them. Germline V gene sequence: CDR1 SGHAT, CDR2 FQNNGV. CDR3 residues: CASSLAGGGNSPLHF. DNA of the CDR3: TGTGCCAGCAGCTTAGCGGGGGGCGGTAATTCACCCCTCCACTTT.

V is TRBV29-1 and J is TRBJ2-3; D uncertain. The CDR3 is 11 residues long. CDR1 and CDR2 (germline): SQVTM, ANQGSEA. The CDR3 protein is CSSGSTDTQYF. In nucleotides, the CDR3 is TGCAGTTCCGGCAGCACAGATACGCAGTATTTT.

This chain links TRBV29-1 with TRBJ1-5; maybe TRBD1 (5 bases). In germline, CDR1 is SQVTM, CDR2 ANQGSEA. The V end was cut by 5 bases, the J end by 7 bases, with 15 bases between. The CDR3 consists of 13 residues. The CDR3 coding sequence is TGCAGCGTTCGTCTGGGGCGCGACCAGCCCCAGCATTTT. It translates to CSVRLGRDQPQHF.

The V gene is TRBV3-1 (or the pseudogene TRBV3-2), the J gene TRBJ2-1; D gene unclear. Deletions cut 4 bases from V and 2 bases from J, with 3 bases between. CDR3 size: 12 residues. The germline gives CDR1 LGHDT, CDR2 YNNKEL (reference sequence). The CDR3 is CASSRAYNEQFF. The DNA for the CDR3 is TGTGCCAGCAGCCGGGCCTACAATGAGCAGTTCTTC.

The chain recombines TRBV9 with TRBJ1-1; D is uncertain. Deletions cut 9 bases from V and 1 base from J, with 10 bases between. From germline, CDR1 is SGDLS and CDR2 YYNGEE. The CDR3 has 12 amino acids. DNA of the CDR3: TGTGCCACTGGATCCGGGAACACTGAAGCTTTCTTT. It encodes CATGSGNTEAFF.

This clone has a handful of counts. CDR3 amino acids: CASSQDGGIFGNQPQHF. In DNA, the CDR3 is TGTGCCAGCAGCCAAGATGGGGGGATCTTTGGCAATCAGCCCCAGCATTTT. V gene TRBV3-1 (or the pseudogene TRBV3-2) combines with J gene TRBJ1-5, with D possibly matching TRBD1 (5 bases). CDR1 and CDR2 from the germline V gene are LGHDT and YNNKEL (reference sequence). The germline V and J ends were trimmed by 0 bases and 2 bases, with 14 bases remaining between them. CDR3 size: 17 residues.